This T cell receptor (beta chain) is from a study of blood T cell repertoires in COVID-19. About the study: From the United States, Italy and Spain came samples of acute and convalescent COVID-19. Sources were T cells, B-cell-depleted T cells, or PBMCs; the material itself was cDNA or gDNA.

TCRdb's copy holds only in-frame clones and misses some; the assay was immunoSEQ multiplex PCR. Here the sample spans almost 350,000 clones, approximately 90% being singletons. The CDR3 consists of 14 residues. Deletions cut 10 bases from V and 3 bases from J, with 15 bases between. Looked up from germline, CDR1 is MNHEY and CDR2 is SVGAGI. The sequence derives from a woman in her sixties with COVID-19, enrolled during active disease. This sequence joins TRBV6-5 and TRBJ2-2; D is possibly TRBD1 (5 bases). The source material was peripheral blood. In nucleotides, the CDR3 is TGTGCCACCCGGCTAGGGGTTGACACCGGGGAGCTGTTTTTT. The encoded protein is CATRLGVDTGELFF.